The clone carrying this TCR beta chain has at least ten counts. The antigen is undetermined. This beta chain represents an off-target read in a library built for alpha chains; its size is of limited meaning. This sample is drawn from a study of spatial heterogeneity in lung cancer. Overall study results and limits: Higher tumor mutation counts went along with higher counts of expanded intratumoral alpha and beta TCRs.

Time point: sample taken at primary tumor resection. TCRdb recomputed calls from the 5' RACE reads with MiXCR, one row per CDR3 protein. The top ten clones hold about 9.3% of a sample with about 20,000 distinct CDR3 sequences, around 5% of them seen once. The CDR3 sequence is 18 residues long. Germline V gene sequence: CDR1 MDHEN, CDR2 SYDVKM. Trimming took 5 bases from V and 2 from J, leaving 23 bases between them. The starting material was lung tumor tissue, obtained at surgery. The TCR comes from a female donor with early-stage non-small cell lung cancer. This rearrangement joins TRBV28 to TRBJ2-3; the D gene is possibly TRBD1 (6 bases). CDR3 in amino acids: CASSPDRFGKGFTDTQYF. CDR3 DNA sequence: TGTGCCAGCAGTCCCGACAGGTTTGGGAAGGGGTTCACAGATACGCAGTATTTT. Combining the CDR3 with reference TRBV28 and TRBJ2-3 gives the whole variable domain DVKVTQSSRYLVKRTGEKVFLECVQDMDHENMFWYRQDPGLGLRLIYFSYDVKMKEKGDIPEGYSVSREKKERFSLILESASTNQTSMYLCASSPDRFGKGFTDTQYFGPGTRLTVL.